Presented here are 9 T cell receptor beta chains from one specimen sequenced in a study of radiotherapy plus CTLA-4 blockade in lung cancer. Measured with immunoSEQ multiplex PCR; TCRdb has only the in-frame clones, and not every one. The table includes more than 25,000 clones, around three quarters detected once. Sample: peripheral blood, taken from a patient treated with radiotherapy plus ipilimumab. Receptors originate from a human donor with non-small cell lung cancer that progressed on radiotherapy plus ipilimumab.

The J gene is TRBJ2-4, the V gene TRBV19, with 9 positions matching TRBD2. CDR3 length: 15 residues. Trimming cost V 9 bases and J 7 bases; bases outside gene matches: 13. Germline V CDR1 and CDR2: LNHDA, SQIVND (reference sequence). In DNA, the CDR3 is TGTGCCAGCGGAACGGGGTTAGCGGGAGATAACATTCAGTACTTC. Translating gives CASGTGLAGDNIQYF.

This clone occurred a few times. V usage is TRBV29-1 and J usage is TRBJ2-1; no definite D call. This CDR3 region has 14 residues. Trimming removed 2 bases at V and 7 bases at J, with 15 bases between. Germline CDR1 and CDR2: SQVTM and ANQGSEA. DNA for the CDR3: TGCAGCGTTGAACGGGCGAACGTTAATAATGAGCAGTTCTTC. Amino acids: CSVERANVNNEQFF.

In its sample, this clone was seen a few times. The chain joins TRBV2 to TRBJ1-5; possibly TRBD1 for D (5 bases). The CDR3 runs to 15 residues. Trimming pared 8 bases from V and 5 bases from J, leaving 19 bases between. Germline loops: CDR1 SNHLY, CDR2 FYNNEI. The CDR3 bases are TGTGCCAGCCTGGGGCCGGGGTCTGGGTATCAGCCCCAGCATTTT. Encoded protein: CASLGPGSGYQPQHF.

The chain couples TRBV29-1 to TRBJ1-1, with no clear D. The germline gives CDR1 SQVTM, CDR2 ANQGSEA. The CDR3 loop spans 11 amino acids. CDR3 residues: CGGGFSTEAFF. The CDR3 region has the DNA TGCGGTGGCGGATTCTCCACTGAAGCTTTCTTT.

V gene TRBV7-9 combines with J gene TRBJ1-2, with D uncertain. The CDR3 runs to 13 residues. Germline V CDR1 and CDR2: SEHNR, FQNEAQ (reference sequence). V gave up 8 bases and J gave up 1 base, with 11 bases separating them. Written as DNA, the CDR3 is TGTGCCAGCGTCCAAGACCTTAACTATGGCTACACCTTC. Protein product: CASVQDLNYGYTF.

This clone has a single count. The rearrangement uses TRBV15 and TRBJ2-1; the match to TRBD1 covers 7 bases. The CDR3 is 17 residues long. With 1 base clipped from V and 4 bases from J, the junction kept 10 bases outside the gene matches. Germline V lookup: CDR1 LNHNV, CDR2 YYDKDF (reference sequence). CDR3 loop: CATSRGSTGQQYNEQFF. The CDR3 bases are TGTGCCACCAGCAGAGGATCCACGGGACAGCAGTACAATGAGCAGTTCTTC.

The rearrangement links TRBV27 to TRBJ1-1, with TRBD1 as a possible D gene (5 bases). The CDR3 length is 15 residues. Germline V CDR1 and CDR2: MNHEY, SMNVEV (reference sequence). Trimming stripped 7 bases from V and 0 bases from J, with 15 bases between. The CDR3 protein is CASNSWGTVNTEAFF. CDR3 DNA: TGTGCCAGCAACTCCTGGGGGACGGTGAACACTGAAGCTTTCTTT.

The CDR3 nucleotides are TGTGCCAGCAGCTTGGTTCCGGGGGCGGCGTACAATGAGCAGTTCTTC. It specifies CASSLVPGAAYNEQFF. This sequence joins TRBV13 and TRBJ2-1; D assignment may be TRBD1 or TRBD2 (6 bases each). The CDR3 runs 16 residues. CDR1 and CDR2 from the germline V gene are PRHDT and FYEKMQ (reference sequence). Trimming took off 3 bases at V and 4 bases at J, with 16 bases between the two ends.

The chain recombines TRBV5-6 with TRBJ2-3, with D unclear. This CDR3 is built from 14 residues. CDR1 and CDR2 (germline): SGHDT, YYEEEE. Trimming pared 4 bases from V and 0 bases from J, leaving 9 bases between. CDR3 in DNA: TGTGCCAGCAGCGTTGGAATTAGCACAGATACGCAGTATTTT. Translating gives CASSVGISTDTQYF.